The 7 T cell receptor beta chains reported below all come from one sample, sequenced in a study of post-analysis software for immune sequencing data. Study results and limitations: Relative to controls, patients had a few TRBV segments at higher frequency, with TRBV5-6, TRBV5-1 and TRBV20-1 among these.

These receptors' antigens are unknown. Researchers reported that TCR beta cDNA libraries carried unique molecular identifiers. Each CDR3 protein is one row after TCRdb ran MiXCR on the PCR reads. The sample carries hundreds of thousands of distinct CDR3 sequences, 53% recorded once. Sequencing was done on a sample of blood. These receptors all stem from a girl aged 10 to 17 with multiple sclerosis.

The chain uses TRBV2 and TRBJ2-3, with a tentative D call TRBD1 (5 bases). This CDR3 spans 15 amino acids. V was shortened by 4 bases and J by 5 bases, with 16 bases between the two germline ends. CDR1 is SNHLY, CDR2 FYNNEI, per germline. CDR3: CASSATRAERDTQYF. The CDR3 bases are TGTGCCAGCAGTGCCACCAGGGCGGAAAGAGATACGCAGTATTTT.

The chain carries TRBV3-1 and TRBJ2-7; 10 bases map to TRBD2. CDR3 length equals 18 residues. Germline V CDR1 and CDR2: LGHDT, YNNKEL (reference sequence). The junction had 11 bases not matched to a gene; V was cut back by 1 base and J by 2 bases. The CDR3 protein is CASSQGVASGSFPYEQYF. In DNA, the CDR3 is TGTGCCAGCAGCCAAGGTGTTGCTAGCGGGAGTTTCCCCTACGAGCAGTACTTC.

This clonotype was recorded once. The rearrangement joins TRBV5-1 to TRBJ2-5, with TRBD2 identical over 8 bases. V was clipped by 0 bases and J by 5 bases; unmatched bases: 3. From germline, CDR1 is SGHRS and CDR2 YFSETQ. The CDR3 has 14 residues. CDR3 in DNA: TGCGCCAGCAGCTTGGGGACTAGCTGGGAGACCCAGTACTTC. Its protein is CASSLGTSWETQYF.

This clonotype was seen a few times. The chain is built from TRBV12-5 and TRBJ1-2; no firm D call. This CDR3 contains 15 residues. Trimming removed 5 bases from V and 3 bases from J, with 16 bases in between. In germline, CDR1 is LGHNT, CDR2 FRNRAP. Here the CDR3 reads CASGPSRDQDYGYTF. In DNA, the CDR3 is TGTGCTAGTGGTCCCTCCCGGGATCAGGACTATGGCTACACCTTC. Variable domain in full (rest from reference TRBV12-5 and TRBJ1-2): DARVTQTPRHKVTEMGQEVTMRCQPILGHNTVFWYRQTMMQGLELLAYFRNRAPLDDSGMPKDRFSAEMPDATLATLKIQPSEPRDSAVYFCASGPSRDQDYGYTFGSGTRLTVV.

This clonotype was detected only a few times. The rearrangement uses TRBV12-3 or TRBV12-4 and TRBJ1-2, with TRBD1 matching 11 bases. This CDR3 is built from 14 residues. Unmatched junction bases numbered 9, after V lost 8 bases and J lost 7 bases. CDR3 loop: CASAWGQGEAGYTF. CDR3 nucleotide sequence: TGTGCCAGCGCGTGGGGACAGGGGGAGGCTGGCTACACCTTC.

This rearrangement joins TRBV6-6 to TRBJ1-2; 8 bases match TRBD1. Germline CDR1 and CDR2: MNHNY and SVGAGI (reference sequence). CDR3 length equals 15 residues. Trimming removed 2 bases from V and 4 bases from J; junction bases left unmatched: 6. DNA for the CDR3: TGTGCCAGCAGTTACGTCCAGGGGGCTAGCTATGGCTACACCTTC. Encoded protein: CASSYVQGASYGYTF.

V and J are TRBV29-1 and TRBJ1-1; no clear D gene. Trimming cost V 0 bases and J 4 bases, with 15 bases left between them. This CDR3 has 15 residues. Germline V gives CDR1 SQVTM, CDR2 ANQGSEA. The CDR3 protein is CSVEDAGTKGTEAFF. The CDR3 DNA reads TGCAGCGTTGAAGATGCGGGTACAAAGGGCACTGAAGCTTTCTTT.